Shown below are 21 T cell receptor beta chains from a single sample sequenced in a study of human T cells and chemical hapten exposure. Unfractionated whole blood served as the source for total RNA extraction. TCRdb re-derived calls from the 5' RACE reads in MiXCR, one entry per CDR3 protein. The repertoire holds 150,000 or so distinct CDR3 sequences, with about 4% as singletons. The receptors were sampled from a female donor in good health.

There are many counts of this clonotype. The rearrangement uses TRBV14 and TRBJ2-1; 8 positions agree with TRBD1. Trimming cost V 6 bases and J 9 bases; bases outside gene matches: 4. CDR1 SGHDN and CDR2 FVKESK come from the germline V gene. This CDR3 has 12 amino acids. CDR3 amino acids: CASSRQGIEQFF. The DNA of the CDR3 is TGTGCCAGCAGTCGACAGGGGATTGAGCAGTTCTTC.

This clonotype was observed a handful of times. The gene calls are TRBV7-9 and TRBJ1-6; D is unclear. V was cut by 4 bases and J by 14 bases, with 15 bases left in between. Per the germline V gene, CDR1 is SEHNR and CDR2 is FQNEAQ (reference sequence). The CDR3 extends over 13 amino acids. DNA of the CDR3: TGTGCCAGCAGCTCCCCTTTAGTAAGGTCCCTCCACTTT. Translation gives CASSSPLVRSLHF.

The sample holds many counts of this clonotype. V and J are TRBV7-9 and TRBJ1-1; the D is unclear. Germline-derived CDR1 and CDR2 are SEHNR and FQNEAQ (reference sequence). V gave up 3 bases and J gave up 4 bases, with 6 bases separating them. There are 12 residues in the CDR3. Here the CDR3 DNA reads TGTGCCAGCAGCTTTCGGGCCACTGAAGCTTTCTTT. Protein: CASSFRATEAFF.

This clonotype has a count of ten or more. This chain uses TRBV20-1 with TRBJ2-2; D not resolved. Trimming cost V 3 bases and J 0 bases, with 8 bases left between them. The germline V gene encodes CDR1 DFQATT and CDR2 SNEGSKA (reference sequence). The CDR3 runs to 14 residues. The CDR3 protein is CSARKGANTGELFF. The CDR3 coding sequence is TGCAGTGCTAGGAAGGGTGCGAACACCGGGGAGCTGTTTTTT.

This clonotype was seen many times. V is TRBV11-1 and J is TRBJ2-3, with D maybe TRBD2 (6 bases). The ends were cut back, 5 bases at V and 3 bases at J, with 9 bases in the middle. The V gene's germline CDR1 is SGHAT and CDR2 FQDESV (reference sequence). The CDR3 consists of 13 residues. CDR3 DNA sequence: TGTGCCAGCAGCGGAGGGACTACAGATACGCAGTATTTT. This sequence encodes CASSGGTTDTQYF.

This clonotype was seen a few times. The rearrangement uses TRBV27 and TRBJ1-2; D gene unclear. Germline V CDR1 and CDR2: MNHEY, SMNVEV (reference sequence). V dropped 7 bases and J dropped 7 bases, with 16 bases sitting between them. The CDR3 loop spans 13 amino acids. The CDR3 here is CASKGTANRGYTF. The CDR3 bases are TGTGCCAGCAAAGGAACAGCCAACCGTGGCTACACCTTC.

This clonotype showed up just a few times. The CDR3 DNA follows: TGTGCCTGGAGCCCAGGGGCTGGGTACACTGAAGCTTTCTTT. Amino acid sequence: CAWSPGAGYTEAFF. The genes are TRBV30 and TRBJ1-1; TRBD1 might be the D (6 bases). This CDR3 spans 14 amino acids. Germline CDR1 GTSNPN, CDR2 SVGIG (reference sequence). V was shortened by 3 bases and J by 3 bases, with 14 bases between the two germline ends.

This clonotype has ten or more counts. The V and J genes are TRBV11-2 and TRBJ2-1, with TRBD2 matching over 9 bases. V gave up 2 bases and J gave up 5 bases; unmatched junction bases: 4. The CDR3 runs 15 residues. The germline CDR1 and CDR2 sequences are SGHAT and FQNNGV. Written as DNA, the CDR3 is TGTGCCAGCAGCTTACAGACTAGCGGAAACAATGAGCAGTTCTTC. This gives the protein CASSLQTSGNNEQFF.

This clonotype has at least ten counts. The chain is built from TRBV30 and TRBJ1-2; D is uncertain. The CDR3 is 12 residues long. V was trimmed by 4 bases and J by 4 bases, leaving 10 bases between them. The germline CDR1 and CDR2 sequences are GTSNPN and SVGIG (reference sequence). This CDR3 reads CAWNSLGYGYTF. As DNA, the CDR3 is TGTGCCTGGAACTCCTTAGGCTATGGCTACACCTTC.

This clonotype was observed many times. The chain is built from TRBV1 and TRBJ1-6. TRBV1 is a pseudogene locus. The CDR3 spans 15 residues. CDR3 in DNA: TGCACCAGCAGCCAAGGTGGCCCTTATAATTCACCCCTCCACTTT. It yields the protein CTSSQGGPYNSPLHF.

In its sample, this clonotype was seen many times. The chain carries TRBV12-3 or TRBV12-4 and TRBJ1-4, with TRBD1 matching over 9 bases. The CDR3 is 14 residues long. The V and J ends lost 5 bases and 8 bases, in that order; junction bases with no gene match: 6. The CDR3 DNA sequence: TGTGCCAGCAGTGACACAGGGGGCAAAGAAAAACTGTTTTTT. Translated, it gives CASSDTGGKEKLFF.

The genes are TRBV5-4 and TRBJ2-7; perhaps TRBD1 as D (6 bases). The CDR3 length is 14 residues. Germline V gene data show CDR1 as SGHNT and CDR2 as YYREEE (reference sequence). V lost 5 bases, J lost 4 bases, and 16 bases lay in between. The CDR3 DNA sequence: TGTGCCAGCAGATCCCAGACAGGTGAATACGAGCAGTACTTC. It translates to CASRSQTGEYEQYF.

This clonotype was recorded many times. CDR3 sequence: CASSSDTEPQHF. The CDR3 nucleotides read TGTGCCAGCAGCTCAGACACCGAGCCCCAGCATTTT. V is TRBV5-4 and J is TRBJ1-5, with D hard to call. The CDR3 runs to 12 residues. Trimming took 3 bases from V and 8 from J, leaving 9 bases between them. Germline V gene lookup returns CDR1 SGHNT and CDR2 YYREEE (reference sequence).

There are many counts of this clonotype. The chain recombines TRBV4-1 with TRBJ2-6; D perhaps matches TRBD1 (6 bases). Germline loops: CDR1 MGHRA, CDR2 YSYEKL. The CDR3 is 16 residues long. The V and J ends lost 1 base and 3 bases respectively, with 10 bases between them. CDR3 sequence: CASSQVQGLGANVLTF. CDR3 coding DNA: TGCGCCAGCAGCCAAGTACAGGGTCTTGGGGCCAACGTCCTGACTTTC.

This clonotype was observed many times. The CDR3 DNA is TGTGCCAGCGGCCTAGCGGGGGGCCCCTTTGATGAGCAGTTCTTC. Translation gives CASGLAGGPFDEQFF. The chain is built from TRBV7-3 and TRBJ2-1, with 11 positions matching TRBD2. The CDR3 runs to 15 residues. V shed 8 bases and J 8 bases; nucleotides not matched to a gene: 11. Germline V lookup: CDR1 SGHTA, CDR2 FQGTGA.

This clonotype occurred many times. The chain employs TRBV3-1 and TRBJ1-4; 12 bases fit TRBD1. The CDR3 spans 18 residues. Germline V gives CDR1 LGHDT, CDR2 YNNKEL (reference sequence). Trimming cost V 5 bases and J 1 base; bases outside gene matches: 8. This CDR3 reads CASSARWDRGQTNEKLFF. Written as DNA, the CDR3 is TGTGCCAGCAGCGCCCGTTGGGACAGGGGGCAAACTAATGAAAAACTGTTTTTT. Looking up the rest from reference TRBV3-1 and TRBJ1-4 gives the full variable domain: DTAVSQTPKYLVTQMGNDKSIKCEQNLGHDTMYWYKQDSKKFLKIMFSYNNKELIINETVPNRFSPKSPDKAHLNLHINSLELGDSAVYFCASSARWDRGQTNEKLFFGSGTQLSVL.

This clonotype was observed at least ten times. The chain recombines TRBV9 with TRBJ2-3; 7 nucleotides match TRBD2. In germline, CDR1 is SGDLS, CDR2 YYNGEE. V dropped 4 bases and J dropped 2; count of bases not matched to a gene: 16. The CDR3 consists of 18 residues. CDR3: CASSPLSPAGLTTDTQYF. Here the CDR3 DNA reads TGTGCCAGCAGCCCCCTATCCCCAGCGGGGCTTACCACAGATACGCAGTATTTT. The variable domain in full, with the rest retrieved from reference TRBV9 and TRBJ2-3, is DSGVTQTPKHLITATGQRVTLRCSPRSGDLSVYWYQQSLDQGLQFLIQYYNGEERAKGNILERFSAQQFPDLHSELNLSSLELGDSALYFCASSPLSPAGLTTDTQYFGPGTRLTVL.

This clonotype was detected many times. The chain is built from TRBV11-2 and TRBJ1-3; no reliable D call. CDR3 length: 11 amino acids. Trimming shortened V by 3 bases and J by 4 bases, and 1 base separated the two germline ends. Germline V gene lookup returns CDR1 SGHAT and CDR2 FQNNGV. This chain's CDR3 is CASSLGNTIYF. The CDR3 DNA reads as TGTGCCAGCAGCTTGGGAAACACCATATATTTT.

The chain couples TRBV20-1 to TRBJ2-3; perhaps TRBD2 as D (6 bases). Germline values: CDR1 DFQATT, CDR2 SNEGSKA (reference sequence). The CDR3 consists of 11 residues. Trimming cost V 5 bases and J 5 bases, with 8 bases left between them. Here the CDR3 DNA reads TGCAGTGCTCGGAGGGGAGATACGCAGTATTTT. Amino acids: CSARRGDTQYF.

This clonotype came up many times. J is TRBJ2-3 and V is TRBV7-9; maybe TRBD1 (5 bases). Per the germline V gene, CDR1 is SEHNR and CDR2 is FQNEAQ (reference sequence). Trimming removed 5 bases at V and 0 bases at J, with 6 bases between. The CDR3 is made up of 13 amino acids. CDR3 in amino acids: CASSPGSTDTQYF. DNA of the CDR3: TGTGCCAGCAGCCCAGGGAGCACAGATACGCAGTATTTT. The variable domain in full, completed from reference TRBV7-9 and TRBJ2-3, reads DTGVSQNPRHKITKRGQNVTFRCDPISEHNRLYWYRQTLGQGPEFLTYFQNEAQLEKSRLLSDRFSAERPKGSFSTLEIQRTEQGDSAMYLCASSPGSTDTQYFGPGTRLTVL.

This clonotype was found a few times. Written as DNA, the CDR3 is TGTGCCAGCAGCTTTAGCGGGGGGGGGGTAAGCACAGATACGCAGTATTTT. This gives the protein CASSFSGGGVSTDTQYF. The chain carries TRBV7-2 and TRBJ2-3, with 11 nucleotides matching TRBD2. The CDR3 length is 17 residues. CDR1 SGHTA and CDR2 FQGNSA come from the germline V gene. The V and J ends lost 3 bases and 0 bases, in that order; junction bases with no gene match: 5.